This T cell receptor beta chain was recorded in a study of shared clonotypes between healthy human individuals. Across the whole study: CD8 memory received one plate per donor, CD8 naive two, CD4 memory three and CD4 naive three. General study findings and limits: Researchers found naive subsets generally carried larger estimated richness than memory subsets.

Each donor was a Caucasian adult residing in Nashville, Tennessee. Concerning this clone: The antigen is undetermined.

In the original processing: Quality scores were absent from the junction-only immunoSEQ sequences, so filtering differed. The table came from immunoSEQ multiplex PCR; TCRdb's copy has only in-frame clones and leaves some out. From that table come the V and J calls and clone size; the DNA was used to work out D and trimming. The sample records fewer than 2.5 million clones, roughly 93% being singletons. Germline V gene data show CDR1 as GTSNPN and CDR2 as SVGIG (reference sequence). This CDR3 has 13 amino acids. Deletions cut 6 bases from V and 6 bases from J, with 18 bases between. The sequence was collected from a man aged 18-30 years in good health. Some clones in this sample may be carry-over from other donors' samples. The chain has TRBV30 and TRBJ2-7, with D perhaps assigned TRBD1 or TRBD2 (5 bases each). Sequenced input: naive CD4+ T cells from PBMCs. Sample subset: CD45RA+ positively selected. Written as DNA, the CDR3 is TGTGCCTGTAAGGGACGAGGGAATAGCGAGCAGTACTTC. Protein: CACKGRGNSEQYF.